This T cell receptor (beta chain) was found in a study of shared clonotypes between healthy human individuals. The assay was immunoSEQ multiplex PCR, and TCRdb's table has in-frame clones only and misses some. The repertoire includes roughly 2,500,000 clones, roughly 93% of them detected once, and around 0.37% sits in the top ten. The CDR3 runs to 17 residues. The V end lost 0 bases, the J end lost 7 bases, and 22 bases lay between the germline ends. CDR1 is LGHNA, CDR2 YSLEER, per germline. Input material: naive CD4+ T cells from PBMCs. Regarding subset: CD45RA+ positively selected. This sequence was found in a man between 18 and 29 years old in good health. Some clones in this sample may be carry-over from other donors' samples. The gene calls are TRBV4-3 and TRBJ2-7, with D maybe TRBD2 (7 bases). The CDR3 DNA reads as TGCGCCAGCAGCCAAGATGTAGCAGGGAGGACAGCGGGAGAGCAGTACTTC. It translates to CASSQDVAGRTAGEQYF.